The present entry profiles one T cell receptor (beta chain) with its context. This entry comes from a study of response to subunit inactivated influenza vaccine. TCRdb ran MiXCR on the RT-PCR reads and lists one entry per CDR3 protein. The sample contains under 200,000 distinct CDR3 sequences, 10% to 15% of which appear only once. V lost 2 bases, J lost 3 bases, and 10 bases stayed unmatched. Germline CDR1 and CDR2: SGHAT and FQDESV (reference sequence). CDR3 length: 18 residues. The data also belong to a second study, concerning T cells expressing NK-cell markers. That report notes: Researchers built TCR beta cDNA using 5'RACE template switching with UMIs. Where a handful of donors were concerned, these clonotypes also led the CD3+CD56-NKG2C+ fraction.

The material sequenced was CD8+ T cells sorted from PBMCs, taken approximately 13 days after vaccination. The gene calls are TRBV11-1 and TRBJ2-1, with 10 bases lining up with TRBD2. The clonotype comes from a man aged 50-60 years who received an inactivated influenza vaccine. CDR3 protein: CASSLTSGGAYVYNEQFF. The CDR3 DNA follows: TGTGCCAGCAGCTTAACCAGCGGGGGGGCTTATGTCTACAATGAGCAGTTCTTC.